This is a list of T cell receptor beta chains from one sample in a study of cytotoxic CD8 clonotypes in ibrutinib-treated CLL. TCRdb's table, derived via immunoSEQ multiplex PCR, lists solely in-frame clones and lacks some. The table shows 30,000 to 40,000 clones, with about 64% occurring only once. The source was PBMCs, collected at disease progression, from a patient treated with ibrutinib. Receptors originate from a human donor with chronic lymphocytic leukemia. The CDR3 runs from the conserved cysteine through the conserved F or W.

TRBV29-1,CSARDIYTEAFF
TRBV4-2,CASSQDIAGEETQYF
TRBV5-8,CATSRANYGYTF
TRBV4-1,CASSQETSGGSTDTQYF
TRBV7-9,CASSLWGGLNTEAFF
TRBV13,CASSLAGGYNEQFF
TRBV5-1,CASSLGTGQGTETQYF
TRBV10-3,CAIRAGGQWIDTQYF
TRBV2,CASRRAGLAGLTDTQYF
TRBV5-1,CASSLGGVETQYF
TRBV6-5,CASSFGTGARSPLHF
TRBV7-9,CASSFDPQPQHF
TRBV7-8,CASSPRTSSYEQYF
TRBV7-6,CASSPGQGNTIYF
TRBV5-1,CASSLWDGNAYNSPLHF
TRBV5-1,CASSLDFSSTDTQYF
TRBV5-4,CASSLAGSGANVLTF
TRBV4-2,CASSQEPGDLTGELFF
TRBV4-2,CASSQEGRSYNSPLHF
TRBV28,CASRTSGGASEQYF
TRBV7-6,CASSLGDSIQYF
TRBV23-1,CASSQSVLALQGTYEQYF
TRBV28,CASSSGTGSVYGYTF
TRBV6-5,CASRGMGGMDTEAFF
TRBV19,CASSIVINQPQHF
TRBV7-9,CASSLLANEKLFF
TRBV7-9,CASSQGLVSTDTQYF
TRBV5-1,CASSSGLAGWQETQYF
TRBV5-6,CASSLAGRYSNQPQHF
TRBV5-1,CASSLGGLAGYNEQFF
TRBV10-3,CAISPGQGLSRNTEAFF
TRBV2,CASSGGYF
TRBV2,CASSGDRVGIQPQHF
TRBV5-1,CASSPDGFRDTMGKLFF
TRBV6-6,CASSQARSGIEGYTF
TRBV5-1,CASSFGGGAREQYF
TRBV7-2,CASSADRALREQFF
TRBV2,CASSDLGGDTEAFF
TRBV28,CASRRDRPNTEAFF
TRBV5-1,CASSFRQGENTEAFF
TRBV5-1,CASSLGISREQFF
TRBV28,CASSLWGQGAGETQYF
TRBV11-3,CASSWISTDTQYF
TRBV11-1,CASSLQGTYEQYF
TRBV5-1,CASSLASGSEPYNEQFF
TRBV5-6,CASSLADRVGQPQHF
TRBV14,CASSVDDSNEKLFF
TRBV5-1,CASSLIPDQPQHF